The present entry profiles one T cell receptor (beta chain) with its context. This clonotype was detected many times. No cognate antigen has been identified for it. No much larger clone exists at a distance of one base, and base qualities are not known. The data belong to a study of Graves' ophthalmopathy and Graves' hyperthyroidism (dated by TCRdb to 2017 to 2018). For context, the study as a whole: Hyperthyroidism was considered stable if no progression to ophthalmopathy occurred within 18 months of follow-up. In total, some 140 blood samples were TCR-sequenced: 40 to 45 ophthalmopathy, about 75 hyperthyroidism and approximately 17 hyperthyroidism-to-ophthalmopathy patients. The study used TCR beta repertoire signatures to distinguish Graves' ophthalmopathy from Graves' hyperthyroidism and to predict progression to ophthalmopathy. The independent validation cohort included about 19 hyperthyroidism patients plus 17 patients who later progressed from hyperthyroidism to ophthalmopathy. In over 5 hyperthyroidism patients, the T-cell repertoire of thyroid tissue was compared with the T-cell repertoire of blood. Once sampling was done, hyperthyroidism patients were given methimazole at a starting dose of 30 mg daily, while ophthalmopathy patients were given high-dose intravenous methylprednisolone. To explore V-J signatures that distinguish ophthalmopathy from hyperthyroidism, a discovery set of 90 to 100 patients was enrolled, made up of roughly 41 with ophthalmopathy and roughly 55 with stable hyperthyroidism. Study-wide findings and limitations: Most expanded thyroid clonotypes with a frequency above 0.001 also appeared in blood, which suggests that blood repertoires may reflect the immune response in the thyroid. No statistical method was used to set the sample size in advance, and the investigators knew which group each participant was assigned to. In validation, the model predicted ophthalmopathy progression with 70.59% sensitivity and around 72% specificity; roughly eleven predicted patients were CT-confirmed with GO in a median of around 6.5 months. In cross-validation, the 13-signature model distinguished ophthalmopathy from stable hyperthyroidism with more than 85% sensitivity and roughly 81% specificity, while in the test set the corresponding values were about 80% and 75%.

For repertoire sequencing, TCR beta CDR3 regions were amplified from RNA transcripts. A first-round RT-PCR used HTBI primers with the Qiagen OneStep RT-PCR kit, followed by a second-round multiplex PCR, size selection and purification. Libraries were sequenced on an Illumina HiSeq2000 using paired-end 100 bp reads. Concerning the study's data processing: SOAPnuke was used to process the reads, removing any read that contained adapters or uncalled bases, had a mean Phred below 15, or lacked an exact match to the constant primer or identifier. High-quality paired reads were merged with COPE v1.2.5. Clonotypes were defined as unique nucleotide sequences and were aligned to IMGT TRB V, D and J references using MiTCR v1.1. The analysis was limited to V-J combinations with a frequency above 0.0001, which together covered approximately 99% of the repertoires. For each V-J combination, a TCR clonal expansion and chaos score was defined as the ratio of F50 clonal expansion to chaos observed in the TCRdist matrix. Welch's t-statistics and random forest were used to narrow the features down to more than 10 V-J combinations, which were then fed into a naive Bayes classifier. The similarity between thyroid and blood repertoires was quantified using the Morisita-Horn index. TCRdb reprocessed the public reads (quality trimming at Q25 with fastp, clone calling with MiXCR) and kept in-frame beta chains. Rows with a matching CDR3 protein are joined into one entry that keeps the most common DNA and genes. The V and J calls, along with clone size, are taken from TCRdb and not from the paper's own processing. Present in this sample are over a million distinct CDR3 sequences, less than 45% of which were seen just once. The top ten constitute more than 9.5% of the sample.

Hyperthyroidism patients were newly diagnosed, with disease duration under 2 months, and aged 18 to 65 years. Anyone with other autoimmune diseases, uncontrolled infections, pregnancy or lactation was excluded from the study. Clinical symptoms, serum thyroxine, TRAb, thyroid ultrasound and orbital computed tomography formed the basis of the diagnosis. Total RNA was extracted with Trizol reagent and quality-checked on an Agilent 2100 Bioanalyzer. Germline trimming: 6 bases from V, 6 bases from J; junction bases outside gene matches: 11. The CDR3 goes from the cysteine to the phenylalanine over 16 residues. Kept here is only the CDR3 DNA, which spans 48 bases and is read in frame from base 1. From the germline V gene (reference sequence), CDR1 is SEHNR and CDR2 is FQNEAQ.

The TCR originated in an adult man with Graves' hyperthyroidism. The chain is assembled from TRBV7-9 and TRBJ1-6, and TRBD1 aligns with 7 junction nucleotides. The sample comprised peripheral blood or thyroid tissue (not recorded which). CDR3 sequence: CASRGDRGSANSPLHF. The DNA sequence follows: TGTGCCAGCAGGGGGGACAGAGGATCGGCTAATTCACCCCTCCACTTT.